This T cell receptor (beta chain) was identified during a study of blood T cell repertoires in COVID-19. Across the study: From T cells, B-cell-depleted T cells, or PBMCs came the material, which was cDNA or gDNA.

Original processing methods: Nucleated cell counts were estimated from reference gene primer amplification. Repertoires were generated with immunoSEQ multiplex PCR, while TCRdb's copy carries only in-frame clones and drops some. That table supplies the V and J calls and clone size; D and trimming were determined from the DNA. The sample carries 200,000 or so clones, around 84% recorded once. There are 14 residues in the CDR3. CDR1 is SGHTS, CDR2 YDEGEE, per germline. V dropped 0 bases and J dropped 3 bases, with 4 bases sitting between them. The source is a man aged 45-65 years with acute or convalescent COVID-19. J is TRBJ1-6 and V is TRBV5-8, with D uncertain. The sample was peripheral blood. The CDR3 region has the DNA TGTGCCAGCAGCTTGGGCAGCTATAATTCACCCCTCCACTTT. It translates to CASSLGSYNSPLHF. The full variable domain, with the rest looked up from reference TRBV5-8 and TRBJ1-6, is EAGVTQSPTHLIKTRGQQATLRCSPISGHTSVYWYQQALGLGLQFLLWYDEGEERNRGNFPPRFSGRQFPNYSSELNVNALELEDSALYLCASSLGSYNSPLHFGNGTRLTVT.